This entry lists 8 T cell receptor beta chains sequenced from one sample in a study of T cell responses to AZD1222 COVID-19 vaccine. Clones were read by immunoSEQ multiplex PCR, and TCRdb kept only the in-frame ones, dropping some. This repertoire shows approximately 89,000 clones, 90% found once; its top ten account for about 5.4%. Sequenced here: peripheral blood, sampled 28 days after the second AZD1222 dose. These receptors all come from an adult who received the AZD1222 COVID-19 vaccine.

This chain uses TRBV18 with TRBJ2-7; 7 bases map to TRBD1. Germline trimming cut 3 bases from V and 3 bases from J; bases unmatched to any gene: 2. Germline V CDR1 and CDR2: KGHSH, LQKENI. The CDR3 is 13 residues long. CDR3 nucleotide sequence: TGTGCCAGCTCACCGGACAGGAGCTACGAGCAGTACTTC. Amino acids: CASSPDRSYEQYF.

The V gene is TRBV7-8, the J gene TRBJ2-6; weak D call: TRBD1 (6 bases). CDR3 length equals 18 residues. The germline gives CDR1 SGHVS, CDR2 FQNEAQ. The V gene lost 2 bases and the J gene lost 1 base, with 15 bases spanning the gap. CDR3 coding DNA: TGTGCCAGCAGCTTAATGGGCAGGGGTAGGTCTGGGGCCAACGTCCTGACTTTC. Protein sequence: CASSLMGRGRSGANVLTF.

This chain links TRBV10-3 with TRBJ1-2; D might be TRBD1 (6 bases). V dropped 0 bases and J dropped 4 bases, with 15 bases sitting between them. This CDR3 region has 16 residues. Germline CDR1 ENHRY, CDR2 SYGVKD. CDR3 protein: CAISESGQGFTYGYTF. The CDR3 nucleotides are TGTGCCATCAGTGAGTCAGGTCAGGGGTTCACCTATGGCTACACCTTC.

The CDR3 here is CASSMMEGNTEAFF. For the CDR3, the DNA is TGTGCCAGTAGTATGATGGAGGGGAACACTGAAGCTTTCTTT. V gene TRBV19 combines with J gene TRBJ1-1; D gene uncertain. Germline-derived CDR1 and CDR2 are LNHDA and SQIVND (reference sequence). This CDR3 is built from 14 residues. V was shortened by 3 bases and J by 1 base, with 9 bases between the two germline ends.

The chain links TRBV11-2 to TRBJ2-7; D is possibly TRBD1 (5 bases). Trimming took off 6 bases at V and 3 bases at J, with 15 bases between the two ends. The length of the CDR3 is 14 residues. The germline V gene has CDR1 SGHAT and CDR2 FQNNGV. CDR3 sequence: CASSGAGESYEQYF. In nucleotides, the CDR3 is TGTGCCAGCAGTGGGGCAGGCGAGAGCTACGAGCAGTACTTC.

The chain employs TRBV27 and TRBJ1-3; 10 bases map to TRBD1. Germline V gives CDR1 MNHEY, CDR2 SMNVEV (reference sequence). The V and J ends lost 5 bases and 3 bases, in that order; junction bases with no gene match: 4. The CDR3 is 15 residues long. The DNA of the CDR3 is TGTGCCAGCAGTCACGACAGGGGGCATGGAAACACCATATATTTT. Protein: CASSHDRGHGNTIYF.

The genes are TRBV5-1 and TRBJ1-3; D ambiguous. Germline values: CDR1 SGHRS, CDR2 YFSETQ. The CDR3 consists of 16 residues. The ends were cut back, 0 bases at V and 7 bases at J, with 17 bases in the middle. CDR3 sequence (DNA): TGCGCCAGCAGCTTGGTTGCGGGTTCCCTCGGGAACACCATATATTTT. Translation: CASSLVAGSLGNTIYF.

This clone was counted a single time. This chain uses TRBV10-3 with TRBJ1-1; D perhaps matches TRBD1 (5 bases). The CDR3 is made up of 12 amino acids. Germline CDR1 is ENHRY and CDR2 is SYGVKD. The V gene lost 3 bases and the J gene lost 5 bases, with 7 bases spanning the gap. CDR3 protein: CAISEGATEAFF. For the CDR3, the DNA is TGTGCCATCAGTGAAGGGGCGACTGAAGCTTTCTTT.